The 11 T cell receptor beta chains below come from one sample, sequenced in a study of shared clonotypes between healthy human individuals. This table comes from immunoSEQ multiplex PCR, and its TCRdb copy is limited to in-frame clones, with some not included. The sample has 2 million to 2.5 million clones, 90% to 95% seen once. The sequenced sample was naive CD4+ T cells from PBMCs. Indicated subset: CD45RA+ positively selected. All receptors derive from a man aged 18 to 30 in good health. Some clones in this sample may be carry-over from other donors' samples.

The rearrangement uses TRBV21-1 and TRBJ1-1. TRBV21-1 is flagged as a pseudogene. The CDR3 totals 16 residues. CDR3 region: CASSKFLGPEGTEAFF. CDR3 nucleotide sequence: TGTGCCAGCAGCAAATTCTTAGGGCCCGAGGGCACTGAAGCTTTCTTT.

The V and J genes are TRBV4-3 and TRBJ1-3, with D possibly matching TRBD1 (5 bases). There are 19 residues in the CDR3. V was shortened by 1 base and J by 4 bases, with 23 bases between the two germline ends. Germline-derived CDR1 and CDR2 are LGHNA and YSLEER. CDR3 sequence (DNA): TGCGCCAGCAGCCAAGTGGGGGGGGGAAGCCGCCAACGAGGAAACACCATATATTTT. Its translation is CASSQVGGGSRQRGNTIYF.

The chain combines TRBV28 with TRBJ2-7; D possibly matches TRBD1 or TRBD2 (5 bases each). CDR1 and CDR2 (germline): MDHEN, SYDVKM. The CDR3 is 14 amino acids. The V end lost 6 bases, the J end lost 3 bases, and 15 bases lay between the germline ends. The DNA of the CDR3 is TGTGCCAGCAGCCGGGGCCCAGTAGTCTACGAGCAGTACTTC. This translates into CASSRGPVVYEQYF.

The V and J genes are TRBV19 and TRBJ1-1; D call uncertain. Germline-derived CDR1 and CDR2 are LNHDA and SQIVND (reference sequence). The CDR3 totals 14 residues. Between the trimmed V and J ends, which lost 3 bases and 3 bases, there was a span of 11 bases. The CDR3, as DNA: TGTGCCAGTAGTATCGGCGGACTTCACACTGAAGCTTTCTTT. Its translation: CASSIGGLHTEAFF.

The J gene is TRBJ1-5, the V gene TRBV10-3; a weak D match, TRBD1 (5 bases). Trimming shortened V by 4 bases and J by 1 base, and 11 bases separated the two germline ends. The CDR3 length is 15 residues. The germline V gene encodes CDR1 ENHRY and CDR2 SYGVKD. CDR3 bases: TGTGCCATCAGTGGAGGGGATCGGAGCAATCAGCCCCAGCATTTT. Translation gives CAISGGDRSNQPQHF.

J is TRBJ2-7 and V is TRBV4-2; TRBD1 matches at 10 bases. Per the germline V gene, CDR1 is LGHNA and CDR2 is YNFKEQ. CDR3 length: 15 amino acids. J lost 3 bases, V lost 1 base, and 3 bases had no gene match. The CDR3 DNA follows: TGTGCCAGCAGCCAAGGTCGGGACAGGGGCTACGAGCAGTACTTC. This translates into CASSQGRDRGYEQYF.

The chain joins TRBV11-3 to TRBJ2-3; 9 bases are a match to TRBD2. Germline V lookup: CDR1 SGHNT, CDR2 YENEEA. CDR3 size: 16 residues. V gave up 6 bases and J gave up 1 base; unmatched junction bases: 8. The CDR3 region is CASSSGRLGGTDTQYF. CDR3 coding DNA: TGTGCCAGCAGTAGCGGGAGATTAGGGGGCACAGATACGCAGTATTTT.

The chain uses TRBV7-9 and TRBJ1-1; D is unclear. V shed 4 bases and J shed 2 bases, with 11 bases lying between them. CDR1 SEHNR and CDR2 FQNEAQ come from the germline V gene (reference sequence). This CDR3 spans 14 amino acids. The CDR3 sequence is CASSSRYINTEAFF. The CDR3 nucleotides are TGTGCCAGCAGCTCCAGATACATCAACACTGAAGCTTTCTTT.

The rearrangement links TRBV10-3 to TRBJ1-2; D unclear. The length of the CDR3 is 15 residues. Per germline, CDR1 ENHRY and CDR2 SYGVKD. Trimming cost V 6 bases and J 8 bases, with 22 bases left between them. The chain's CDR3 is CAISEVGRSLSGYTF. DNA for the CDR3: TGTGCCATCAGCGAGGTAGGCAGGAGTTTGTCCGGCTACACCTTC.

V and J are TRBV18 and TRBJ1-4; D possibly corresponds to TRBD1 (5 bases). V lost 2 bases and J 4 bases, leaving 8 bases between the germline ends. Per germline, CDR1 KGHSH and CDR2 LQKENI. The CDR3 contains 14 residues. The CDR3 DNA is TGTGCCAGCTCACCAGGGACCCATAATGAAAAACTGTTTTTT. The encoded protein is CASSPGTHNEKLFF.

The CDR3 is CASSLRSGGPGEQYF. The CDR3 DNA reads as TGTGCCAGCAGTTTGCGGTCAGGGGGCCCTGGAGAGCAGTACTTC. This chain links TRBV28 with TRBJ2-7, with 8 bases aligning to TRBD1. This CDR3 contains 15 residues. Germline V gives CDR1 MDHEN, CDR2 SYDVKM. J gave up 7 bases and V 3 bases, and 11 bases lay outside the gene matches.